A selection of T cell receptor beta chains follows, all from one sample in a study of blood T cell repertoires in COVID-19. The protocol was immunoSEQ multiplex PCR, while the TCRdb copy is restricted to in-frame clones and leaves out a portion. The table has 170,000 or so clones, 90% seen once; the top ten hold approximately 0.48%. Sequenced: peripheral blood. These receptors were taken from a man in his fifties or sixties with acute or convalescent COVID-19. Both conserved end residues are part of each CDR3. D genes are given only for firm matches. Only part of the rows carry a size: once, few, many, or a class if the clone is expanded.

d_call	v_call	clone_size	j_call	cdr3_aa	cdr3_nt
NA	TRBV10-3	NA	TRBJ2-2	CATPAVQGSPANTGELFF	TGTGCCACCCCGGCGGTGCAGGGGTCGCCGGCGAACACCGGGGAGCTGTTTTTT
NA	TRBV6-5	NA	TRBJ1-4	CASSWGPEDEKLFF	TGTGCCAGCAGTTGGGGGCCGGAGGATGAAAAACTGTTTTTT
NA	TRBV28	NA	TRBJ1-5	CASRQGFNQPQHF	TGTGCCAGCAGACAGGGTTTCAATCAGCCCCAGCATTTT
TRBD2	TRBV5-5	NA	TRBJ2-1	CASSRRLADSYNEQFF	TGTGCCAGCAGCAGGCGACTAGCGGACTCCTACAATGAGCAGTTCTTC
TRBD1	TRBV9	NA	TRBJ2-1	CASSGLFRDRPFF	TGTGCCAGCAGCGGCCTTTTCAGGGACAGACCGTTCTTC
NA	TRBV18	NA	TRBJ2-1	CASSPSRTYNEQFF	TGTGCCAGCTCACCTTCCAGAACCTACAATGAGCAGTTCTTC
TRBD2	TRBV5-4	NA	TRBJ2-3	CASREGGSGATDTQYF	TGTGCCAGCCGGGAGGGTGGTTCGGGGGCCACAGATACGCAGTATTTT
TRBD2	TRBV28	NA	TRBJ2-3	CASSFGAGGGADTQYF	TGTGCCAGCAGTTTTGGAGCGGGGGGAGGTGCAGATACGCAGTATTTT
NA	TRBV5-6	once	TRBJ1-2	CASSLRMTDGYTF	TGTGCCAGCAGCCTCAGGATGACCGATGGCTACACCTTC
NA	TRBV27	NA	TRBJ1-6	CASSLWGDNSPLHF	TGTGCCAGCAGTTTATGGGGGGACAATTCACCCCTCCACTTT
NA	TRBV5-1	NA	TRBJ1-5	CASSWALEGNQPQHF	TGCGCCAGCAGCTGGGCTCTGGAGGGTAATCAGCCCCAGCATTTT
NA	TRBV6-5	NA	TRBJ1-2	CASSPIWGQEF	TGTGCCAGCAGTCCGATATGGGGACAAGAATTC
TRBD2	TRBV5-1	NA	TRBJ2-5	CASSLAGGEETQYF	TGCGCCAGCAGCTTGGCCGGGGGGGAAGAGACCCAGTACTTC
NA	TRBV7-2	NA	TRBJ1-6	CASSLKSGGDSPLHF	TGTGCCAGCAGCTTAAAATCGGGGGGAGATTCACCCCTCCACTTT
TRBD1	TRBV27	few	TRBJ1-1	CASSPTGGMNTEAFF	TGTGCCAGCAGTCCGACAGGGGGGATGAACACTGAAGCTTTCTTT
NA	TRBV19	NA	TRBJ2-1	CASSIGGRQPHNEQFF	TGTGCCAGTAGTATAGGGGGGCGGCAGCCCCACAATGAGCAGTTCTTC
TRBD2	TRBV18	once	TRBJ2-3	CASSPPGLAGGATDTQYF	TGTGCCAGCTCACCACCGGGACTAGCGGGTGGGGCCACAGATACGCAGTATTTT
NA	TRBV7-9	NA	TRBJ2-5	CASSTLQGNQETQYF	TGTGCCAGCAGCACCTTACAGGGAAACCAAGAGACCCAGTACTTC
TRBD1	TRBV7-8	NA	TRBJ1-2	CASSAQSGGSYGYTF	TGTGCCAGCAGCGCCCAGTCAGGGGGTTCCTATGGCTACACCTTC
NA	TRBV5-1	NA	TRBJ1-4	CASSLARSHGNEKLFF	TGCGCCAGCAGCTTGGCGCGATCCCACGGGAATGAAAAACTGTTTTTT
NA	TRBV5-1	NA	TRBJ2-7	CASQSWGQTYEQYF	TGCGCCAGCCAGTCCTGGGGCCAAACCTACGAGCAGTACTTC
TRBD2	TRBV11-3	NA	TRBJ2-7	CASSSGLAGAEQYF	TGTGCCAGCAGCTCCGGACTAGCGGGAGCTGAGCAGTACTTC
NA	TRBV7-2	NA	TRBJ1-1	CASSLAPGVNTEAFF	TGTGCCAGCAGCTTAGCCCCGGGGGTTAACACTGAAGCTTTCTTT
TRBD1	TRBV5-4	NA	TRBJ1-2	CASSSTGGNYGYTF	TGTGCCAGCAGCTCCACAGGGGGCAACTATGGCTACACCTTC
NA	TRBV11-2	NA	TRBJ2-1	CASSLKWGGHSYNEQFF	TGTGCCAGCAGCTTAAAGTGGGGCGGCCACTCCTACAATGAGCAGTTCTTC
NA	TRBV27	NA	TRBJ1-5	CASSLLGQNQPQHF	TGTGCCAGCAGTTTACTTGGACAGAATCAGCCCCAGCATTTT
TRBD2	TRBV10-3	NA	TRBJ2-5	CAISEGLAGEGRRETQYF	TGTGCCATCAGTGAGGGACTAGCGGGAGAGGGACGAAGGGAGACCCAGTACTTC